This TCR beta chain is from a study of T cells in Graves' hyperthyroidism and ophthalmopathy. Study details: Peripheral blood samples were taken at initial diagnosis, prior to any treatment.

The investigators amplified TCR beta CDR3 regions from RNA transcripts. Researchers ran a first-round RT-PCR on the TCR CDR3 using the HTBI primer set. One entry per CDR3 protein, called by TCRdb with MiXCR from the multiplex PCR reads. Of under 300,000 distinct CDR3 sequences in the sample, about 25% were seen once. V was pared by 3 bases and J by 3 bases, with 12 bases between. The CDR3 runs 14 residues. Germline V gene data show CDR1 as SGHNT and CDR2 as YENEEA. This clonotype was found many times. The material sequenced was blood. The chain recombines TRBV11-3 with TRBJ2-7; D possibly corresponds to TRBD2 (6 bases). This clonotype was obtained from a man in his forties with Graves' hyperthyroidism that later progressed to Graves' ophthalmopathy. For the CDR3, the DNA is TGTGCCAGCAGCTTCCGGGACTCTTACTACGAGCAGTACTTC. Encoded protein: CASSFRDSYYEQYF. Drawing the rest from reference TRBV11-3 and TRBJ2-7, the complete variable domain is EAGVVQSPRYKIIEKKQPVAFWCNPISGHNTLYWYLQNLGQGPELLIRYENEEAVDDSQLPKDRFSAERLKGVDSTLKIQPAELGDSAVYLCASSFRDSYYEQYFGPGTRLTVT.